These T cell receptor beta chains were read from a single sample in a study of shared clonotypes between healthy human individuals. This table comes from immunoSEQ multiplex PCR, and its TCRdb copy is limited to in-frame clones, with some not included. The sample shows roughly 2.5 million clones, over 85% of them seen only once. The sample consisted of naive CD4+ T cells sorted from blood. The receptors come from a man between 18 and 35 years old in good health. CDR3s include the opening cysteine and the closing phenylalanine or tryptophan. A D gene is named only where the DNA matches it firmly. For some rows the clone size is stated as once, few or many, or as a class when expanded; others skip it.

j_gene	v_gene	abundance	d_gene	CDR3aa	CDR3nt
TRBJ1-2	TRBV7-2	NA	NA	CASSLSAGNYGYTF	TGTGCCAGCAGCTTAAGCGCAGGGAACTATGGCTACACCTTC
TRBJ2-5	TRBV7-2	NA	NA	CASSPRGGGFQETQYF	TGTGCCAGCAGCCCTAGGGGCGGAGGTTTTCAAGAGACCCAGTACTTC
TRBJ1-1	TRBV6-1	once	NA	CASGRVGNTEAFF	TGTGCCAGCGGAAGGGTTGGGAACACTGAAGCTTTCTTT
TRBJ2-7	TRBV10-3	once	TRBD2	CAINKAGGIEEQYF	TGTGCCATCAACAAAGCGGGAGGCATCGAAGAGCAGTACTTC
TRBJ2-2	TRBV11-3	NA	TRBD1	CASSNPDRGDTGELFF	TGTGCCAGCAGCAACCCGGACAGGGGGGACACCGGGGAGCTGTTTTTT
TRBJ2-7	TRBV7-9	few	NA	CASSPRGGIYEQYF	TGTGCCAGCAGCCCTAGGGGCGGGATCTACGAGCAGTACTTC
TRBJ2-7	TRBV25-1	NA	NA	CASSRQLYEQYF	TGTGCCAGCAGTAGACAGCTCTACGAGCAGTACTTC
TRBJ1-6	TRBV4-3	once	NA	CASSQDHNQGIGYNSPLHF	TGCGCCAGCAGCCAAGACCATAACCAGGGGATTGGGTATAATTCACCCCTCCACTTT
TRBJ2-5	TRBV2	NA	NA	CASRVAVGGETQYF	TGTGCCAGCAGAGTAGCGGTAGGGGGGGAGACCCAGTACTTC
TRBJ2-1	TRBV28	NA	NA	CASSLDSGPLFEQFF	TGTGCCAGCAGTCTGGACAGCGGACCCCTTTTTGAGCAGTTCTTC
TRBJ2-5	TRBV30	NA	TRBD1	CAVRDRKIQETQYF	TGTGCTGTCCGGGACAGAAAGATCCAAGAGACCCAGTACTTC
TRBJ1-1	TRBV2	NA	NA	CASSGRQNTEAFF	TGTGCCAGCAGTGGTCGGCAGAACACTGAAGCTTTCTTT
TRBJ2-2	TRBV18	NA	TRBD2	CASSPGLAGGPTGELFF	TGTGCCAGCTCCCCGGGACTAGCGGGAGGTCCCACCGGGGAGCTGTTTTTT
TRBJ1-5	TRBV12-2	NA	NA	CASRLEHKRNQPQHF	TGTGCAAGTCGCTTAGAACATAAACGGAATCAGCCCCAGCATTTT
TRBJ2-7	TRBV28	NA	TRBD2	CASSLGGSYEQYF	TGTGCCAGCAGTTTAGGCGGGAGCTACGAGCAGTACTTC
TRBJ1-6	TRBV30	few	NA	CAWSVGQGQSPLHF	TGTGCCTGGAGTGTAGGGCAGGGCCAGTCACCCCTCCACTTT
TRBJ2-7	TRBV10-2	NA	NA	CASGLSSYEQYF	TGCGCCAGCGGGCTCAGCTCCTACGAGCAGTACTTC
TRBJ1-2	TRBV18	NA	NA	CASSPRQGDPGGTF	TGTGCCAGCTCACCAAGGCAGGGAGATCCCGGAGGCACCTTC
TRBJ1-3	TRBV7-2	NA	NA	CASSLERNTIYF	TGTGCCAGCAGCCTGGAGCGAAACACCATATATTTT
TRBJ2-1	TRBV11-2	NA	TRBD1	CAGTPGQNYNEQFF	TGTGCCGGGACCCCGGGACAGAACTACAATGAGCAGTTCTTC
TRBJ1-1	TRBV30	few	NA	CAWSVHLTEAFF	TGTGCCTGGAGTGTACATTTAACTGAAGCTTTCTTT
TRBJ2-1	TRBV7-8	once	TRBD1	CASSFVRQGIGNEQFF	TGTGCCAGCAGCTTCGTCCGACAGGGCATTGGGAATGAGCAGTTCTTC
TRBJ1-3	TRBV27	NA	NA	CASSARRGNTIYF	TGTGCCAGCAGTGCACGGCGAGGAAACACCATATATTTT
TRBJ2-2	TRBV16	NA	NA	CASSQLAFANTGELFF	TGTGCCAGCAGCCAATTAGCCTTTGCGAACACCGGGGAGCTGTTTTTT
TRBJ2-7	TRBV6-5	NA	NA	CASSYSRENYEQYF	TGTGCCAGCAGTTACAGCAGGGAGAACTACGAGCAGTACTTC
TRBJ2-3	TRBV30	NA	TRBD1	CAWSVGQGAATQYF	TGTGCCTGGAGTGTAGGGCAGGGGGCTGCTACGCAGTATTTT